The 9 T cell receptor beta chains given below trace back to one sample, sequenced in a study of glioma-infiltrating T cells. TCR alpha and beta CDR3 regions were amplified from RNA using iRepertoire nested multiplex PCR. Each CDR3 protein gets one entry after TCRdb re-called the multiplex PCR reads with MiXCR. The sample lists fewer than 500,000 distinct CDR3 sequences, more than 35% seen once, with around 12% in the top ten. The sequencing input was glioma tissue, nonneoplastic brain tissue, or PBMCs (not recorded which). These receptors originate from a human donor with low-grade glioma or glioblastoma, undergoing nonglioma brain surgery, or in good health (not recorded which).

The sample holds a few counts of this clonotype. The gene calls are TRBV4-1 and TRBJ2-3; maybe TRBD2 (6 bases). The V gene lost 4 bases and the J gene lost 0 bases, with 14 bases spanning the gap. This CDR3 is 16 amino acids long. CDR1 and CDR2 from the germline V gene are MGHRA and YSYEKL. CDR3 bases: TGCGCCAGCAGCCCCCGAGCGGGCGCTAGCACAGATACGCAGTATTTT. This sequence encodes CASSPRAGASTDTQYF.

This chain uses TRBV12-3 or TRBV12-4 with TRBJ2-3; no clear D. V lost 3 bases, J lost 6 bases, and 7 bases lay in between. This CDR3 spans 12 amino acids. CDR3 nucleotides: TGTGCCAGCAGTTTCCGGTGGGATACGCAGTATTTT. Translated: CASSFRWDTQYF.

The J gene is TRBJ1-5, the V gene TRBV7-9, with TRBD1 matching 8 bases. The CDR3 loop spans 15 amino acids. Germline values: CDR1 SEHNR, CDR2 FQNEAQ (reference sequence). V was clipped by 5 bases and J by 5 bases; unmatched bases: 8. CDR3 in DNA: TGTGCCAGCAGCATGCCAGGGGGCGACGATCAGCCCCAGCATTTT. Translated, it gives CASSMPGGDDQPQHF.

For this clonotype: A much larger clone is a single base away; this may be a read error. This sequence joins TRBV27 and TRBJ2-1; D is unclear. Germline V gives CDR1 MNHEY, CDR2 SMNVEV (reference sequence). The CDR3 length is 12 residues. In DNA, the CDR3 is TGTGCCAGCAGTTCACTTTACAATAAGCAGTTCTTC. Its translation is CASSSLYNKQFF.

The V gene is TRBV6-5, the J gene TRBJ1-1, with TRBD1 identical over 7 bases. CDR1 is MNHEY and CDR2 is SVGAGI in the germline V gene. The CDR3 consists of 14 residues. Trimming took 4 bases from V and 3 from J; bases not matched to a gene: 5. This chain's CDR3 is CASSLGQVHTEAFF. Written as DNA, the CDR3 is TGTGCCAGCAGTTTAGGACAGGTCCACACTGAAGCTTTCTTT.

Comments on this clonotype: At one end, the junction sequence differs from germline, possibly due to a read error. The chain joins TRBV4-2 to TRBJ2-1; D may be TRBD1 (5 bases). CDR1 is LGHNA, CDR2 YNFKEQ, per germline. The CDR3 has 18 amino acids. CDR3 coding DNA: TGTGCCAGCGGCCCAAGGGGAAACCTCCCAAGCTCCTACAACGAGCAGTTCTTC. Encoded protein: CASGPRGNLPSSYNEQFF.

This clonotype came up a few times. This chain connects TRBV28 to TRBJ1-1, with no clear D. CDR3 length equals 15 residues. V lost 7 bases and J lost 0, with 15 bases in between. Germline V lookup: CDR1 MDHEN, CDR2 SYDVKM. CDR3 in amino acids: CASIPLRRLNTEAFF. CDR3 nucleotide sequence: TGTGCCAGCATTCCCCTACGACGGTTGAACACTGAAGCTTTCTTT.

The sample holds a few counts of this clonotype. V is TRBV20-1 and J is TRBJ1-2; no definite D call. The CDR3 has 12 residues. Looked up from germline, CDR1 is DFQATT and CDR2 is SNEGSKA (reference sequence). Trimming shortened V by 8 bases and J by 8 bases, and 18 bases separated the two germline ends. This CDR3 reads CSPEHRVGGYTF. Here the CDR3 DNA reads TGCAGTCCCGAACATAGGGTGGGAGGCTACACCTTC.

CDR3 in DNA: TGCGCCAGCAGCGATTGGGGGGATGAGCAGTTCTTC. Encoded protein: CASSDWGDEQFF. This sequence joins TRBV5-1 and TRBJ2-1; possible D gene TRBD2, 6 bases. The CDR3 has 12 amino acids. The germline V and J ends were trimmed by 4 bases and 8 bases, with 10 bases remaining between them. The germline CDR1 and CDR2 sequences are SGHRS and YFSETQ.